A selection of T cell receptor beta chains follows, all from one sample in a study of T cell responses to AZD1222 COVID-19 vaccine. The assay was immunoSEQ multiplex PCR, and TCRdb's table has in-frame clones only and misses some. Among 100,000 to 150,000 clones listed, just over 85% were seen once. Specimen: peripheral blood, collected on day 0 of AZD1222 vaccination. The receptors derive from an adult in good health. CDR3s include the opening cysteine and the closing phenylalanine or tryptophan. Each record gives: clone size, V gene, J gene, D gene, CDR3 DNA, CDR3 protein. D genes are given only for firm matches. Not all rows give a size; the values are once, few, many and, for expanded clones, a class.

NA	TRBV21-1	TRBJ2-7	NA	TGTGCCAGCAGCAAAGCGCCACAGGGCTCCTACGAGCAGTACTTC	CASSKAPQGSYEQYF
NA	TRBV7-9	TRBJ2-5	NA	TGTGCCAGCAGCCCGAGACAGGGAGGGGAGACCCAGTACTTC	CASSPRQGGETQYF
NA	TRBV5-8	TRBJ2-5	NA	TGTGCCAGCAGCTTGCAACAGGGCGTCACCCAGTACTTC	CASSLQQGVTQYF
NA	TRBV7-2	TRBJ1-1	TRBD1	TGTGCCAGCAGCTTAGAGGGGGCGCAGGACACTGAAGCTTTCTTT	CASSLEGAQDTEAFF
NA	TRBV7-9	TRBJ2-7	NA	TGTGCCAGCAGCCCCTACGGGGAACTCTACGAGCAGTACTTC	CASSPYGELYEQYF
NA	TRBV9	TRBJ2-7	NA	TGTGCCAGCAGCGCCTCGAGTTGGGCAGGGGCCTATTCCGGGCAGTACTTC	CASSASSWAGAYSGQYF
NA	TRBV3-1/TRBV3-2	TRBJ1-5	NA	TGTGCCAGCAGCCCCGGGGTCAATCAGCCCCAGCATTTT	CASSPGVNQPQHF
NA	TRBV9	TRBJ2-1	NA	TGTGCCAGCAGCGCCCCTCGAGGGCGGGATTGGGGCAATGAGCAGTTCTTC	CASSAPRGRDWGNEQFF
few	TRBV28	TRBJ1-3	TRBD1	TGTGCCACCGAGACAGGGTCCTCTGGAAACACCATATATTTT	CATETGSSGNTIYF
NA	TRBV28	TRBJ2-2	TRBD2	TGTGCCAGCAGTTTAAAGGCGGGGGGTAGGAACACCGGGGAGCTGTTTTTT	CASSLKAGGRNTGELFF
NA	TRBV4-2	TRBJ2-1	TRBD2	TGTGCCAGCAGCCACGGGCGGGGGGAGGTTGAGCAGTTCTTC	CASSHGRGEVEQFF
once	TRBV6-6	TRBJ1-2	TRBD1	TGTGCCACAAGAGGAGGATCACAGGGGAACTATGGCTACACCTTC	CATRGGSQGNYGYTF
NA	TRBV30	TRBJ2-5	NA	TGTGCATTGAGAGTGGGTCGGGAGACCCAGTACTTC	CALRVGRETQYF
NA	TRBV7-9	TRBJ1-1	NA	TGTGCCAGCAGCGCGACAGGTGCTAACACTGAAGCTTTCTTT	CASSATGANTEAFF
NA	TRBV5-1	TRBJ2-2	NA	TGCGCCAGCAGGACAGTGAACACCGGGGAGCTGTTTTTT	CASRTVNTGELFF
NA	TRBV29-1	TRBJ2-1	TRBD2	TGCAGCGGGCGGGGGGTGGACAATGAGCAGTTCTTC	CSGRGVDNEQFF
NA	TRBV19	TRBJ2-6	NA	TGTGGAGGAGGCCCCGCCGGGGCCAACGTCCTGACTTTC	CGGGPAGANVLTF
NA	TRBV27	TRBJ1-1	NA	TGTGCCAGCAGTTGGGGCCTGAACACTGAAGCTTTCTTT	CASSWGLNTEAFF
few	TRBV6-5	TRBJ2-7	TRBD1	TGTGCCAGCAGTTACGGGACAGGGGCTTACGAGCAGTACTTC	CASSYGTGAYEQYF
once	TRBV7-9	TRBJ1-5	NA	TGTGCCAGCAGTCCCAGGGGAGGGTCAGGTAATCAGCCCCAGCATTTT	CASSPRGGSGNQPQHF
NA	TRBV5-1	TRBJ2-1	TRBD2	TGCGCCAGCAGCTTGGAATCCCCTAGCGGGTCGTACAATGAGCAGTTCTTC	CASSLESPSGSYNEQFF
NA	TRBV27	TRBJ2-1	TRBD1	TGTGCCAGCAGTAACCCGGGACAGGGTATTGATGAGCAGTTCTTC	CASSNPGQGIDEQFF